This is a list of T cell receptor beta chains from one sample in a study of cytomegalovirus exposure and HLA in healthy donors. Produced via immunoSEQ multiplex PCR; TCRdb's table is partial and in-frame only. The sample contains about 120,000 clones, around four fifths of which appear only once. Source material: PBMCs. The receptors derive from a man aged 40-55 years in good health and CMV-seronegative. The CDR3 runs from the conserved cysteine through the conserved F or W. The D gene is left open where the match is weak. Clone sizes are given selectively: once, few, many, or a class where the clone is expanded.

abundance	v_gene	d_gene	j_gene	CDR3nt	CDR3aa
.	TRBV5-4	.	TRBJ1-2	TGTGCCAGCGGAGGTGACCATGGCTACACCTTC	CASGGDHGYTF
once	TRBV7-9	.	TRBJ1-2	TGTGCCAGCAGCTTAGGGCAGGGGTATGGCTACACCTTC	CASSLGQGYGYTF
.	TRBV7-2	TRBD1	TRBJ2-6	TGTGCCAGCACCTTGATCTGGGGACAGGGGACCAACGTCCTGACTTTC	CASTLIWGQGTNVLTF
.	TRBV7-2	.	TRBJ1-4	TGTGCCAGCAGCTCCCGACAGAATGAAAAACTGTTTTTT	CASSSRQNEKLFF
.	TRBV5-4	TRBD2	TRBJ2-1	TGTGCCAGCAGCTCACCCGGGACTAGCGGGAGGGGAAATGAGCAGTTCTTC	CASSSPGTSGRGNEQFF
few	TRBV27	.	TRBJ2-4	TGTGCCAGCAGTTTAGCAGGGGCCTCACAAAACATTCAGTACTTC	CASSLAGASQNIQYF
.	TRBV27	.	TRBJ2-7	TGTGCCAGCAGTCTTTACGGGTTAGTCTACGAGCAGTACTTC	CASSLYGLVYEQYF
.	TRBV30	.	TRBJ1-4	TGTGCCTGGAGTGTACTCCCGGGGAATGAAAAACTGTTTTTT	CAWSVLPGNEKLFF
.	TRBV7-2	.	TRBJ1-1	TGTGCCAGCCGAGACGGAGCATGGGTGAACACTGAAGCTTTCTTT	CASRDGAWVNTEAFF
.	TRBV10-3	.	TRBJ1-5	TGTGCCATCAGTGAGTCGGAGCAGCCCCAGCATTTT	CAISESEQPQHF
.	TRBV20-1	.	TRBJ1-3	TGCAGTGCTAGATACAGGATGACCATATATTTT	CSARYRMTIYF
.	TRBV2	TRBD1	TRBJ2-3	TGTGCCAGCAAAACTCCGGGACAGGGGGCCTACGGCACAGATACGCAGTATTTT	CASKTPGQGAYGTDTQYF
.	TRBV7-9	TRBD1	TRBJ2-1	TGTGCCAGCAGCTCCACCGGACAGGGAAGTAATGAGCAGTTCTTC	CASSSTGQGSNEQFF
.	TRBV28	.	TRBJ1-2	TGTGCCAGCAGCGTCGACAGGACCGCTTTCTATGGCTACACCTTC	CASSVDRTAFYGYTF
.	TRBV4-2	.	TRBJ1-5	TGTGCCAGCAGCCCTAGTCAGGGAGGGGAGCCCCAGCATTTT	CASSPSQGGEPQHF
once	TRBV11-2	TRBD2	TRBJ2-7	TGTGCCAGCAGCTTGGGGCGGGGGGCCCGTCTCTACGAGCAGTACTTC	CASSLGRGARLYEQYF
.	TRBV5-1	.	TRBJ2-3	TGCGCCAGCAGCTTTAACACAGATACGCAGTATTTT	CASSFNTDTQYF
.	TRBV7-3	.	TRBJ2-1	TGTGCCAGCAGCGCTTACAGACTCGTTGGACACTACAATGAGCAGTTCTTC	CASSAYRLVGHYNEQFF
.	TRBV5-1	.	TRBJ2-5	TGCGCCAGCAGCGAAGCCTCGGGGTACGGATTAACCCAGTACTTC	CASSEASGYGLTQYF
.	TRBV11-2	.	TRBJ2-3	TGTGCCAGCAGCTTAGGAGGTCCGATACACACAGATACGCAGTATTTT	CASSLGGPIHTDTQYF
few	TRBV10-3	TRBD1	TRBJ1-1	TGTGCCATCAGCACAGGGGATACGGAAGCTTTCTTT	CAISTGDTEAFF
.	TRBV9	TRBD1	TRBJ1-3	TGTGCCAGCAGCGTATACGACAGGGGGCTATCTGGAAACACCATATATTTT	CASSVYDRGLSGNTIYF
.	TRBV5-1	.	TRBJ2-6	TGCGCCAGCAGCTCCGGACACACCTCTGGGGCCAACGTCCTGACTTTC	CASSSGHTSGANVLTF
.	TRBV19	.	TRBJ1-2	TGTGCCAGTAGTATTTCCGTCTATGGCTACACCTTC	CASSISVYGYTF
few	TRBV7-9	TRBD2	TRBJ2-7	TGTGCCAGCAGTCAATGGGCCGGCGGGAGGAACGAGCAGTACTTC	CASSQWAGGRNEQYF
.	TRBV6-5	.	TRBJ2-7	TGTGCCAGCAGGAACCGGGCCCAGGGTTACGAGCAGTACTTC	CASRNRAQGYEQYF
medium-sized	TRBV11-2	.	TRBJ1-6	TGTGCCAGCAGACAGGACGGCATGGGCAGCACCCTCCACTTT	CASRQDGMGSTLHF
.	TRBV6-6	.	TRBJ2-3	TGTGCCAGCAGTTATGCGGGTAGCACAGATACGCAGTATTTT	CASSYAGSTDTQYF
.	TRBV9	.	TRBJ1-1	TGTGCCAGCAGCGAGAACAGGAGAAACACTGAAGCTTTCTTT	CASSENRRNTEAFF
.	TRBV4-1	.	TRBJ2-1	TGCGCCAGCAGCCAAGATGTGTCAGGGGAAGGGAACTACAATGAGCAGTTCTTC	CASSQDVSGEGNYNEQFF
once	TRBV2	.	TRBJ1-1	TGTGCCAGCAGTGGACAGCGAATGAGCACTGAAGCTTTCTTT	CASSGQRMSTEAFF
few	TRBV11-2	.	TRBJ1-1	TGTGCCAGCAGCTTAGGTACACATTTGAACACTGAAGCTTTCTTT	CASSLGTHLNTEAFF
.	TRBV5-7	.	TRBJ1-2	TGTGCCAGCTCTGGAAGCCTCAGGGGCTACACCTTC	CASSGSLRGYTF
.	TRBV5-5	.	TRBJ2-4	TGTGCCAGCAGCTTGGGGCGGGCCCAAAACATTCAGTACTTC	CASSLGRAQNIQYF
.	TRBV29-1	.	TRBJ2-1	TGCAGCGTTGAACAGGGGCAGAATGAGCAGTTCTTC	CSVEQGQNEQFF
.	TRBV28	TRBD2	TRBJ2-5	TGTGCCAGCAGAACGAGCGGGAGGGCCTCCGGAGAGACCCAGTACTTC	CASRTSGRASGETQYF
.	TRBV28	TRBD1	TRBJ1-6	TGTGCCAGCAGTCTCCCGGGTAGGGGGCCAGCCGCCCTCCACTTT	CASSLPGRGPAALHF
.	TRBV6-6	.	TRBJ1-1	TGTGCCAGCAGTTACCAGGGAAATAAGAACACTGAAGCTTTCTTT	CASSYQGNKNTEAFF
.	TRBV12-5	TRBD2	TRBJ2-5	TGTGCTAGCCGAGCGGGAGGTCAAGAGACCCAGTACTTC	CASRAGGQETQYF
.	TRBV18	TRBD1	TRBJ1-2	TGTGCCAGCTCACGGGACAGGGCCGTGTTGGAGTACACCTTC	CASSRDRAVLEYTF
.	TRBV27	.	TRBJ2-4	TGTGCCAGCAGTTTATACTTTGGAAACATTCAGTACTTC	CASSLYFGNIQYF
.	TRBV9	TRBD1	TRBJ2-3	TGTGCCAGCAGCGTAGGGACAGGGTCTAGCACAGATACGCAGTATTTT	CASSVGTGSSTDTQYF
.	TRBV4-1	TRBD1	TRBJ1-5	TGCGCCAGCAGCCCCAAAGGACAGGGCTATCAGCCCCAGCATTTT	CASSPKGQGYQPQHF
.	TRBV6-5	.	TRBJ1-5	TGTGCCAGCAGCGGCGCAGGAAAAAATCAGCCCCAGCATTTT	CASSGAGKNQPQHF
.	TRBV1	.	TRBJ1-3	TGCACCAGCAGCCAACCAGGGGTTGCTGGAAACACCATATATTTT	CTSSQPGVAGNTIYF
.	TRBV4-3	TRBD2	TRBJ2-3	TGCGCCAGTTCAACCGGGACTAGCGGAATCACAGATACGCAGTATTTT	CASSTGTSGITDTQYF
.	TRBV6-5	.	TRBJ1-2	TGTGCCAGCAGCCTACGTTGGACAGCAATGGATGGCTACACCTTC	CASSLRWTAMDGYTF
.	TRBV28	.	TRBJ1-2	TGTGCCAACAGTTTGAGCGCCTATGGCTACACCTTC	CANSLSAYGYTF
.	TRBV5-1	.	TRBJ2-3	TGCGCCAGCAGCTTGGTGGGGGCGGGCACAGATACGCAGTATTTT	CASSLVGAGTDTQYF
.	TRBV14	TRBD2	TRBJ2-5	TGTGCCAGCAGCCGCCGCCACCTAGCGGGAGGGCCAGAGACCCAGTACTTC	CASSRRHLAGGPETQYF
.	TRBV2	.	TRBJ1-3	TGTGCCAGCAGTGGGGTACAGGGAGGGGGAAACACCATATATTTT	CASSGVQGGGNTIYF
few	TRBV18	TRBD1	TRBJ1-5	TGTGCCAGCTCCGAGGGACAGGGAGGGTATCAGCCCCAGCATTTT	CASSEGQGGYQPQHF
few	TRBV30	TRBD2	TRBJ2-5	TGTGCCTGGAGTGTGGGACTAGCGGGCGAAGAGACCCAGTACTTC	CAWSVGLAGEETQYF
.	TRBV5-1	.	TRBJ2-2	TGCGCCAGCAGAGTGCCTGGGGGGAATGCCGGGGAGCTGTTTTTT	CASRVPGGNAGELFF
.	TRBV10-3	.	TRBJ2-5	TGTGCCATCAGTGAAAACGGGGGACAAGAGACCCAGTACTTC	CAISENGGQETQYF
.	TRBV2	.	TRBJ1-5	TGTGCCAGCGAGGCGGGTGGCGGCGGCAATCAGCCCCAGCATTTT	CASEAGGGGNQPQHF
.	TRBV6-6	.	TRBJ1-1	TGTGCCAGCAGTGTACAGGGTACGAACACTGAAGCTTTCTTT	CASSVQGTNTEAFF
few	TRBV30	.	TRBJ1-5	TGTGCCTGGAGTGTAGGGCTTACCGGGGGTTATAGCAATCAGCCCCAGCATTTT	CAWSVGLTGGYSNQPQHF
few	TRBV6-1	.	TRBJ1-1	TGTGCCAGCAGGGAGGGGTTAACCTCTGAAGCTTTCTTT	CASREGLTSEAFF
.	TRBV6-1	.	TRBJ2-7	TGTGCCAGCAAACTGGACTTTTACGGGACCTACGAGCAGTACTTC	CASKLDFYGTYEQYF